Listed below are T cell receptor beta chains from one sample, sequenced in a study of T cell responses to AZD1222 COVID-19 vaccine. Sequencing used immunoSEQ multiplex PCR; TCRdb keeps in-frame clones, though not all of them. The sample has under 200,000 clones, around 93% seen once. Sequenced material: peripheral blood, taken on day 0 of AZD1222 vaccination. The receptors come from an adult in good health. CDR3s include the opening cysteine and the closing phenylalanine or tryptophan. The D gene is left open where the match is weak. The size field is filled for only some rows; it gives once, few, many or a size class.

j_call v_call clone_size d_call cdr3_nt cdr3_aa
TRBJ1-6 TRBV9 once TRBD1 TGTGCCAGCAGCGTAGGGACAGGGGCTAGTTATTCACCCCTCCACTTT CASSVGTGASYSPLHF
TRBJ1-1 TRBV25-1 once . TGTGCCAGCAGATCATCGGGGGACACTGAAGCTTTCTTT CASRSSGDTEAFF
TRBJ1-1 TRBV6-5 . TRBD1 TGTGCCAGCAGTTACCCCGGACAGGGGTACACTGAAGCTTTCTTT CASSYPGQGYTEAFF
TRBJ2-7 TRBV6-2/TRBV6-3 . . TGTGCCAGCAGTTACCGCGGGATAAGCTACGAGCAGTACTTC CASSYRGISYEQYF
TRBJ2-5 TRBV5-1 . . TGCGCCAGCAGCTTGGGGACAGCACAAGAGACCCAGTACTTC CASSLGTAQETQYF
TRBJ1-2 TRBV27 . . TGTGCCAGCAGTTTATCGTTGGAGGGGGGAGGCTACACCTTC CASSLSLEGGGYTF
TRBJ1-1 TRBV28 once . TGTGCCAGCACTCTCACAGGGCTGAACACTGAAGCTTTCTTT CASTLTGLNTEAFF
TRBJ1-5 TRBV5-8 few . TGTGCCAGCAGCTTCGGCTCAGCGCCCGAATCGACCCAGCATTTT CASSFGSAPESTQHF
TRBJ2-3 TRBV24-1 . . TGTGCCACCACGGGCAGGATGAGTGGCACAGATACGCAGTATTTT CATTGRMSGTDTQYF
TRBJ2-3 TRBV4-3 few . TGCGCCAGCAGTCCCTCAAGGGGAAGCACAGATACGCAGTATTTT CASSPSRGSTDTQYF
TRBJ2-7 TRBV6-5 . . TGTGCCAGCAGACGTACAGGGCTCTACGAGCAGTACTTC CASRRTGLYEQYF
TRBJ2-1 TRBV4-1 . TRBD2 TGCGCCAGCAGCCGAGCGGGAGCTCTCGGGAATGAGCAGTTCTTC CASSRAGALGNEQFF
TRBJ1-1 TRBV28 . . TGTGCCAGCAGTTGGGGGGCTATGGGGCAGGCCGGGGCTTTCTTT CASSWGAMGQAGAFF
TRBJ2-3 TRBV5-5 . . TGTGCCAGCAGCCCCCCGTATGCGGCGTCCACAGATACGCAGTATTTT CASSPPYAASTDTQYF
TRBJ2-1 TRBV21-1 . . TGTGCCAGCAGTACCGAAGAGATATACGGGGATGAGCCCTACAATGAGCAGTTCTTC CASSTEEIYGDEPYNEQFF
TRBJ1-4 TRBV4-3 . . TGCGCCAGCAGCACCCAGTCCGAGGGGTGGGGGAAACTGTTTTTT CASSTQSEGWGKLFF
TRBJ2-7 TRBV4-3 . . TGCGCCAGCAGCCAAGGGTCCTCCTACGAGCAGTACTTC CASSQGSSYEQYF
TRBJ1-1 TRBV2 . . TGTGCCAGCATCGAAGATACTGAAGCTTTCTTT CASIEDTEAFF
TRBJ2-3 TRBV15 . . TGTGCCACCAGCAGAGATCGGACTAGCACAGATACGCAGTATTTT CATSRDRTSTDTQYF
TRBJ2-3 TRBV4-2 . TRBD1 TGTGCCAGCAGCCCAGGGGACGGACAGGGGTGGGATACGCAGTATTTT CASSPGDGQGWDTQYF
TRBJ2-1 TRBV7-2 . . TGTGCCAGCAGCTTATACTTTAAGAGCGTAGCCAATGAGCAGTTCTTC CASSLYFKSVANEQFF
TRBJ2-7 TRBV6-5 once TRBD1 TGTGCCAGCAGACAGGGACAGGGGACCTACGAGCAGTACTTC CASRQGQGTYEQYF
TRBJ2-3 TRBV19 . TRBD2 TGTGCCAGTAGCCGACTAGCGACTACAGATACGCAGTATTTT CASSRLATTDTQYF
TRBJ2-3 TRBV5-1 . . TGCGCCAGCAGCCTTAGGACGGGGAACACAGATACGCAGTATTTT CASSLRTGNTDTQYF
TRBJ1-2 TRBV20-1 . . TGCAGTGCTAGTGCAGAAAACTATGGCTACACCTTC CSASAENYGYTF
TRBJ1-4 TRBV28 . TRBD1 TGTGCCAGCACAGGGGGCGCTAATGAAAAACTGTTTTTT CASTGGANEKLFF
TRBJ1-1 TRBV7-2 . . TGTGCCAGCAGGGACGGGCGAGGAAACACTGAAGCTTTCTTT CASRDGRGNTEAFF
TRBJ1-2 TRBV28 . TRBD1 TGTGCCAGCAGTTCAGGGGGCGAAGGCTACACCTTC CASSSGGEGYTF
TRBJ1-4 TRBV27 . . TGTGCCAGCAGTTTATCCCCCACTAATGAAAAACTGTTTTTT CASSLSPTNEKLFF
TRBJ2-7 TRBV2 . . TGTGCCAGCAGGGGAGGGGGCTACGAGCAGTACTTC CASRGGGYEQYF
TRBJ2-7 TRBV7-9 . . TGTGCCAGCAGCTCCCTGGTTCGGAGCTACGAGCAGTACTTC CASSSLVRSYEQYF
TRBJ1-2 TRBV9 . . TGTGCCAGCAGCGTAGGAAATTTAGTTCACGGCTACACCTTC CASSVGNLVHGYTF
TRBJ2-1 TRBV2 few . TGTGCCAGCAGTGAGAGGCCCCCGCGATATGAGCAGTTCTTC CASSERPPRYEQFF
TRBJ1-4 TRBV3-1/TRBV3-2 . TRBD1 TGTGCCAGCAGCCTGGGACAGGACAATGAAAAACTGTTTTTT CASSLGQDNEKLFF
TRBJ2-7 TRBV7-2 . TRBD1 TGTGCCAGCAGCTTCGACAGGGGCGAGCAGTACTTC CASSFDRGEQYF
TRBJ1-2 TRBV30 . . TGTGCCTGGGGGGACAATAACTATGGCTACACCTTC CAWGDNNYGYTF
TRBJ1-2 TRBV2 . TRBD1 TGTGCCAGCAGGGGACAGGGTTCTATTGGGGGCTACACCTTC CASRGQGSIGGYTF
TRBJ2-3 TRBV10-3 . . TGTGCCATCAGTGCAACGGGACTGGCGCGGCAGGGAGATACGCAGTATTTT CAISATGLARQGDTQYF
TRBJ2-7 TRBV28 . . TGTGCCAGCCAAAAGGGGGGGCGAAGCGAGCAGTACTTC CASQKGGRSEQYF
TRBJ1-1 TRBV5-1 once . TGCGCCAGCAGCTTGCGAGTACAGGCTCCTGAAGCTTTCTTT CASSLRVQAPEAFF
TRBJ1-5 TRBV7-2 . TRBD1 TGTGCCAGCAGCCCTAGGACAGGGAGGCCCTATAGCAATCAGCCCCAGCATTTT CASSPRTGRPYSNQPQHF
TRBJ1-1 TRBV27 . TRBD1 TGTGCCAGCAGCCTAATACAGGGGGCAGACACTGAAGCTTTCTTT CASSLIQGADTEAFF
TRBJ2-7 TRBV7-8 . . TGTGCCAGCAGCTTAGTTCAGGTTTCCTACGAGCAGTACTTC CASSLVQVSYEQYF
TRBJ2-1 TRBV5-4 . TRBD1 TGTGCCAGCAGCTTGTTTTCGGGACAGGGCGGTGAGCAGTTCTTC CASSLFSGQGGEQFF
TRBJ1-1 TRBV15 . TRBD1 TGTGCCACCAGCAGAGACGGGACAGGCCAGAACACTGAAGCTTTCTTT CATSRDGTGQNTEAFF
TRBJ2-1 TRBV5-4 once TRBD2 TGTGCCAGCAGCTCCGGGACTAGCCCCAATGAGCAGTTCTTC CASSSGTSPNEQFF
TRBJ1-5 TRBV2 . . TGTGCCAGCAGTGACTGGGCGAGGCAGCCCCAGCATTTT CASSDWARQPQHF
TRBJ2-2 TRBV6-5 . TRBD1 TGTGCCAGCCTCGGACAGGGGGCTACCACCGGGGAGCTGTTTTTT CASLGQGATTGELFF
TRBJ2-7 TRBV11-2 . TRBD1 TGTGCCAGCAGCTCCACCGGGACAGGCGCCTACGAGCAGTACTTC CASSSTGTGAYEQYF
TRBJ1-4 TRBV24-1 . . TGTGCCACCAGTGATTTAAATGGTGAAAAACTGTTTTTT CATSDLNGEKLFF
TRBJ1-1 TRBV10-2 once . TGCGCCAGCATAGGGGGGAACACTGAAGCTTTCTTT CASIGGNTEAFF
TRBJ2-2 TRBV5-4 once . TGTGCCAGCAGGAGAAATGGCCAAGGGAGGACCGGGGAGCTGTTTTTT CASRRNGQGRTGELFF
TRBJ1-2 TRBV5-8 . . TGTGCCAGCAGTTGGAAGCGGAGCGGAGTAGGATATGGCTACACCTTC CASSWKRSGVGYGYTF